A selection of T cell receptor beta chains follows, all from one sample in a study of T-cell reconstitution after alpha-beta-depleted transplantation in children. Using its own MiXCR run on the PCR reads, TCRdb lists one record per CDR3 protein. The sample yields approximately 490,000 distinct CDR3 sequences, under 15% seen once. Sequenced material: PBMCs from the stem cell graft donor, taken from the stem cell graft. These receptors were collected from a human donor who donated a stem cell graft to a child with combined immunodeficiency. Each CDR3 is given without its conserved first and last residue.

V gene,J gene,CDR3 protein
TRBV20-1,TRBJ2-7,SARASLTYEQY
TRBV29-1,TRBJ2-1,SVRPGLALSSYNEQF
TRBV7-9,TRBJ2-7,ASSLSGSSYEQY
TRBV15,TRBJ1-2,ATSRVGPYGYT
TRBV12-3/TRBV12-4,TRBJ1-3,ASNPADRGANTIY
TRBV3-1,TRBJ2-7,ASTKEHNWTSGMSREQY
TRBV6-1,TRBJ2-1,ASLRGQSYNEQF
TRBV7-2,TRBJ1-5,ASSWAGGGNQPQH
TRBV6-1,TRBJ2-7,ASSLSTTYEQY
TRBV7-9,TRBJ2-1,ASSPRRGPSRGNEQF
TRBV10-3,TRBJ2-3,AISEKAAGVTDTQY
TRBV5-7,TRBJ2-7,ASSPDRVRSSSYEQY
TRBV4-3,TRBJ2-7,ASSIRQTVQISYEQY
TRBV6-1,TRBJ1-5,ASTSGNNQPQH
TRBV9,TRBJ2-1,ASSPQGSHEQF
TRBV12-3/TRBV12-4,TRBJ1-3,ASSYREAGNTIY
TRBV13,TRBJ1-1,ASSRLGGRNTEAF
TRBV7-2,TRBJ2-7,ASGTPYEQY
TRBV12-3/TRBV12-4,TRBJ2-2,ASSLKGAGTGELF
TRBV7-2,TRBJ1-2,ASSLVRNNYGYT
TRBV2,TRBJ1-5,ASRGIREFAQH
TRBV18,TRBJ2-1,ASSPNGGSYNEQF
TRBV7-3,TRBJ2-7,ASSEVPSERAYEQY
TRBV7-2,TRBJ2-5,ASSTTGNGETQY
TRBV5-1,TRBJ2-3,ASSLMDRGDTQY
TRBV5-6,TRBJ2-7,ASGIGQGFSYEQY
TRBV6-2/TRBV6-3,TRBJ1-5,ASIPGTPDGNQPQH
TRBV5-5,TRBJ2-3,ATPDLQRNAQY
TRBV30,TRBJ1-6,AWSVARQGNSPLH
TRBV7-9,TRBJ1-2,ASSFQGAALHYGYT
TRBV12-3/TRBV12-4,TRBJ1-2,ASSSDPGQSSGYT
TRBV20-1,TRBJ1-1,CARDPERAPDTEAF
TRBV11-2,TRBJ2-7,ASSATSGGTYEQY
TRBV12-3/TRBV12-4,TRBJ1-4,ASSTREINEKLF
TRBV6-2/TRBV6-3,TRBJ1-6,ASRRSGTARGNYNSPLH
TRBV4-3,TRBJ2-1,ASSQDRDSRLASYNEQF
TRBV7-8,TRBJ2-5,ASILPRLPAKETQY